The clone carrying this T cell receptor (beta chain) has only a few counts. Libraries were prepared by immunoSEQ multiplex PCR; TCRdb keeps only in-frame clonotypes and omits some of them. The sample holds fewer than 180,000 clones, roughly 92% seen once. With V trimmed by 4 bases and J by 8 bases, 10 bases remained unmatched. The germline V gene encodes CDR1 MNHEY and CDR2 SMNVEV (reference sequence). This CDR3 is built from 14 residues. This entry is derived from a study of T cell responses to AZD1222 COVID-19 vaccine. V and J are TRBV27 and TRBJ1-2; 7 nucleotides align to TRBD1. The specimen was peripheral blood, collected on day 0 of AZD1222 vaccination. The TCR comes from an adult in good health. The CDR3 loop is CASSSGTVSSGYTF. CDR3 sequence (DNA): TGTGCCAGCAGTTCTGGGACAGTCTCTAGCGGCTACACCTTC.